These 30 T cell receptor beta chains were sequenced from one sample in a study of CD4 T cells in relation to SARS-CoV-2 and coronaviruses. Antigens for these TCRs are unknown. Assay used: immunoSEQ multiplex PCR; TCRdb lists only in-frame clones, some missing. The top ten hold 3.5% to 5.5% of the sample, which has 41,000 or so clones, roughly 85% seen once. Sequencing input: naive CD4+ T cells from PBMCs, cultured in vitro. Indicated subset: naive CD4+ T cells isolated by negative enrichment. The receptors shown here come from an adult with COVID-19.

J is TRBJ2-7 and V is TRBV5-6; D is perhaps TRBD1 or TRBD2 (7 bases each). Germline V lookup: CDR1 SGHDT, CDR2 YYEEEE. V was shortened by 4 bases and J by 2 bases, with 16 bases between the two germline ends. This CDR3 contains 15 residues. In nucleotides, the CDR3 is TGTGCCAGCAGCACCCTACAGGGGAGGGCCTACGAGCAGTACTTC. Protein product: CASSTLQGRAYEQYF.

The chain couples TRBV28 to TRBJ1-3; D perhaps matches TRBD1 (5 bases). This CDR3 has 15 residues. V was trimmed by 6 bases and J by 3 bases, leaving 15 bases between them. The germline V gene encodes CDR1 MDHEN and CDR2 SYDVKM. The CDR3 DNA reads TGTGCCAGCAGACCTGGGGCGGGACGTGGAAACACCATATATTTT. Protein product: CASRPGAGRGNTIYF.

The V gene is TRBV7-9, the J gene TRBJ2-1; perhaps TRBD2 as D (6 bases). The CDR3 totals 16 residues. Germline V gene lookup returns CDR1 SEHNR and CDR2 FQNEAQ (reference sequence). V lost 6 bases to trimming and J lost 0 bases, with 15 bases between them. The CDR3 loop reads CASRPSSDRSYNEQFF. In nucleotides, the CDR3 is TGTGCCAGCAGACCGTCTAGCGACCGCTCCTACAATGAGCAGTTCTTC.

This clone occurred a few times. The chain is built from TRBV5-1 and TRBJ1-2, with D possibly TRBD1 on 5 matching bases. The CDR3 length is 13 residues. In germline, CDR1 is SGHRS, CDR2 YFSETQ. Trimming took 2 bases from V and 6 from J, leaving 11 bases between them. CDR3 amino acids: CASSFQGKDGYTF. The CDR3 DNA reads as TGCGCCAGCAGCTTCCAGGGTAAGGATGGCTACACCTTC.

This clone was counted between two and nine times. V gene TRBV24-1 combines with J gene TRBJ2-2; the D is unclear. The CDR3 is made up of 17 amino acids. Germline-derived CDR1 and CDR2 are KGHDR and SFDVKD. The V end was cut by 3 bases, the J end by 0 bases, with 13 bases between. The CDR3 bases are TGTGCCACCAGTGATCCACGAGTCTCCACGAACACCGGGGAGCTGTTTTTT. Protein: CATSDPRVSTNTGELFF.

J is TRBJ1-1 and V is TRBV3-1 (or the pseudogene TRBV3-2), with no clear D. Germline lookup yields CDR1 LGHDT and CDR2 YNNKEL (reference sequence). The CDR3 loop spans 15 amino acids. Trimming removed 0 bases at V and 4 bases at J, with 12 bases between. The CDR3 sequence is CASSQEWVVSTEAFF. For the CDR3, the DNA is TGTGCCAGCAGCCAAGAGTGGGTTGTGAGCACTGAAGCTTTCTTT.

The chain uses TRBV5-4 and TRBJ2-7, with TRBD2 identical over 7 bases. V shed 4 bases, J shed 2 bases, and the junction held 9 bases outside the gene matches. The CDR3 totals 15 residues. Per the germline V gene, CDR1 is SGHNT and CDR2 is YYREEE (reference sequence). This CDR3 is CASSPGWGGTYEQYF. The CDR3 DNA reads TGTGCCAGCAGCCCGGGGTGGGGGGGAACCTACGAGCAGTACTTC.

The J gene is TRBJ2-3, the V gene TRBV5-4; 8 bases map to TRBD1. This CDR3 region has 15 residues. CDR1 SGHNT and CDR2 YYREEE come from the germline V gene (reference sequence). Trimming at V came to 4 bases and at J to 4 bases, leaving 8 bases not matched to a gene. For the CDR3, the DNA is TGTGCCAGCAGCGGCAGGGGGCGCCGGGCAGATACGCAGTATTTT. This codes for CASSGRGRRADTQYF.

V and J are TRBV5-3 and TRBJ2-1, with 15 bases aligning to TRBD2. TRBV5-3 is identified as an open reading frame with a role that is uncertain. This CDR3 has 19 amino acids. The J segment lost 0 bases and the V segment lost 0 bases, leaving 4 bases of the junction unmatched. CDR3 loop: CARSLAGTSGRSSYNEQFF. The CDR3 coding sequence is TGTGCCAGAAGCTTGGCCGGGACTAGCGGGAGGAGCTCCTACAATGAGCAGTTCTTC.

The V and J genes are TRBV21-1 and TRBJ2-2. TRBV21-1 is labeled a pseudogene. CDR3 length: 14 amino acids. CDR3: CASSKDRVSGELFF. DNA for the CDR3: TGTGCCAGCAGCAAAGATAGGGTTTCTGGGGAGCTGTTTTTT.

This rearrangement joins TRBV6-2 or TRBV6-3 to TRBJ2-5; D gene unclear. The germline CDR1 and CDR2 sequences are MNHEY and SVGEGT. CDR3 length: 13 amino acids. The V end was cut by 2 bases, the J end by 5 bases, with 9 bases between. CDR3 coding DNA: TGTGCCAGCAGTTACCCTAAAGTGGAGACCCAGTACTTC. This encodes CASSYPKVETQYF.

This chain joins TRBV2 and TRBJ2-1; 9 bases map to TRBD2. CDR3 length: 14 residues. Per germline, CDR1 SNHLY and CDR2 FYNNEI. V trimming: 6 bases; J trimming: 6 bases; junction bases outside the gene matches: 6. CDR3 in DNA: TGTGCCAGCAGGTTTAGCGGGAGCCCCAATGAGCAGTTCTTC. The encoded protein is CASRFSGSPNEQFF.

This clone was seen a single time. The J gene is TRBJ2-3, the V gene TRBV9; D call uncertain. The CDR3 spans 14 residues. Germline values: CDR1 SGDLS, CDR2 YYNGEE. Trimming took off 5 bases at V and 2 bases at J, with 12 bases between the two ends. CDR3 bases: TGTGCCAGCAGTTCAAGAGGATACACAGATACGCAGTATTTT. Translation gives CASSSRGYTDTQYF.

The chain is built from TRBV21-1 and TRBJ2-3; TRBD1 is the table's D call and was not checked against the DNA. TRBV21-1 is reported as a pseudogene. The CDR3 consists of 18 residues. CDR3 protein: CASGAEDSWLRSTDTQYF. The CDR3 coding sequence is TGTGCCAGCGGGGCAGAGGACAGCTGGCTTCGGAGCACAGATACGCAGTATTTT.

This clone was counted a few times. The chain employs TRBV5-1 and TRBJ2-7; 11 bases map to TRBD2. The CDR3 consists of 16 residues. V shed 4 bases, J shed 2 bases, and the junction held 8 bases outside the gene matches. CDR1 is SGHRS and CDR2 is YFSETQ in the germline V gene. The CDR3 loop is CASSDRTSGHPYEQYF. The CDR3 nucleotides are TGCGCCAGCAGCGATCGGACTAGCGGGCACCCCTACGAGCAGTACTTC.

This clone has just a few counts. The chain uses TRBV9 and TRBJ2-2, with D unresolved. CDR1 SGDLS and CDR2 YYNGEE come from the germline V gene. The CDR3 length is 12 residues. Trimming shortened V by 2 bases and J by 7 bases, and 6 bases separated the two germline ends. In DNA form, the CDR3 reads TGTGCCAGCAGCGTCATAGGCGGGGAGCTGTTTTTT. Protein sequence: CASSVIGGELFF.

The chain joins TRBV27 to TRBJ2-7; D gene ambiguous. Germline-derived CDR1 and CDR2 are MNHEY and SMNVEV (reference sequence). V shed 3 bases and J shed 0 bases, with 12 bases lying between them. The CDR3 is 15 residues long. The CDR3 sequence is CASSFYSGSSYEQYF. The CDR3 DNA reads as TGTGCCAGCAGTTTTTATTCAGGCAGCTCCTACGAGCAGTACTTC.

This clone occurred once. The rearrangement joins TRBV9 to TRBJ2-3, with TRBD2 matching 10 bases. The junction had 14 bases not matched to a gene; V was cut back by 0 bases and J by 4 bases. CDR1 SGDLS and CDR2 YYNGEE come from the germline V gene. The CDR3 loop spans 19 amino acids. The CDR3 sequence is CASSVVVAGGLNRADTQYF. The DNA of the CDR3 is TGTGCCAGCAGCGTAGTAGTAGCGGGAGGTTTAAATCGGGCAGATACGCAGTATTTT.

This chain links TRBV7-8 with TRBJ2-1; no firm D call. The CDR3 spans 15 residues. The germline gives CDR1 SGHVS, CDR2 FQNEAQ. The V gene lost 4 bases and the J gene lost 5 bases, with 15 bases spanning the gap. The CDR3, as DNA: TGTGCCAGCAGCTCCCGGAAGTTCCCTAACAATGAGCAGTTCTTC. Translated: CASSSRKFPNNEQFF.

The chain recombines TRBV24-1 with TRBJ2-2; D perhaps matches TRBD2 (6 bases). Germline CDR1 is KGHDR and CDR2 is SFDVKD. This CDR3 comprises 16 residues. Trimming left V 2 bases short and J 0 bases short, with 9 bases between. CDR3 DNA sequence: TGTGCCACCAGTGATTCCGGGAGAACGAACACCGGGGAGCTGTTTTTT. Protein product: CATSDSGRTNTGELFF.

V gene TRBV5-4 combines with J gene TRBJ2-1; D possibly uses TRBD1 or TRBD2 (5 bases each). Germline V CDR1 and CDR2: SGHNT, YYREEE (reference sequence). This CDR3 has 16 amino acids. Trimming cost V 4 bases and J 7 bases, with 21 bases left between them. CDR3 in amino acids: CASSRPGLGPSNEQFF. CDR3 DNA: TGTGCCAGCAGCCGACCCGGACTGGGACCTTCAAATGAGCAGTTCTTC.

The rearrangement links TRBV5-1 to TRBJ2-1; the D gene could be TRBD1 or TRBD2 (6 bases each). Trimming took 3 bases from V and 7 from J, leaving 17 bases between them. The CDR3 is 15 residues long. Germline assignment: CDR1 SGHRS and CDR2 YFSETQ. CDR3 DNA sequence: TGCGCCAGCAGCTCCTTAGGGGGAGGTGTTAATGAGCAGTTCTTC. This gives the protein CASSSLGGGVNEQFF.

This chain connects TRBV7-2 to TRBJ2-7; no clear D. This CDR3 spans 16 amino acids. Trimming left V 0 bases short and J 0 bases short, with 12 bases between. Germline lookup yields CDR1 SGHTA and CDR2 FQGNSA. CDR3 amino acids: CASSLAHTSSSYEQYF. As DNA, the CDR3 is TGTGCCAGCAGCTTAGCGCATACCTCAAGCTCCTACGAGCAGTACTTC.

The chain employs TRBV28 and TRBJ2-7, with D possibly being TRBD1 (6 bases). Per germline, CDR1 MDHEN and CDR2 SYDVKM. The CDR3 has 17 residues. V was cut by 3 bases and J by 1 base, with 19 bases left in between. The CDR3 loop reads CASSFSYRVLASYEQYF. The CDR3 coding sequence is TGTGCCAGCAGTTTCTCCTACAGGGTGCTAGCATCCTACGAGCAGTACTTC.

The chain employs TRBV10-3 and TRBJ2-7, with a weak D call TRBD1 (6 bases). Trimming took 3 bases from V and 6 from J, leaving 18 bases between them. The CDR3 is 15 residues long. Germline V gives CDR1 ENHRY, CDR2 SYGVKD. The CDR3 DNA reads TGTGCCATCAGTGAATCGACAGGTTTTCACTCCGAGCAGTACTTC. Its protein product is CAISESTGFHSEQYF.

The chain employs TRBV5-4 and TRBJ2-7; D gene uncertain. Trimming took off 7 bases at V and 0 bases at J, with 11 bases between the two ends. Germline V CDR1 and CDR2: SGHNT, YYREEE (reference sequence). The CDR3 totals 13 residues. For the CDR3, the DNA is TGTGCCAGCGCCTCTGGCTCCTCCTACGAGCAGTACTTC. Protein product: CASASGSSYEQYF.

V gene TRBV3-1 (or the pseudogene TRBV3-2) combines with J gene TRBJ2-4, with 15 bases aligning to TRBD2. J was trimmed by 3 bases and V by 0 bases; bases with no gene match: 9. The CDR3 length is 20 residues. Germline V gene data show CDR1 as LGHDT and CDR2 as YNNKEL (reference sequence). This chain's CDR3 is CASSQELGLAGGLVKNIQYF. The DNA for the CDR3 is TGTGCCAGCAGCCAAGAGCTGGGACTAGCGGGAGGATTGGTCAAAAACATTCAGTACTTC.

The CDR3, as DNA: TGTGCCAGCTTGGACCTCCAAGAGACCCAGTACTTC. It codes for CASLDLQETQYF. The gene calls are TRBV28 and TRBJ2-5, with unresolved D. Germline assignment: CDR1 MDHEN and CDR2 SYDVKM. Trimming pared 8 bases from V and 1 base from J, leaving 8 bases between. The CDR3 contains 12 residues. Combining the CDR3 with reference TRBV28 and TRBJ2-5 gives the whole variable domain DVKVTQSSRYLVKRTGEKVFLECVQDMDHENMFWYRQDPGLGLRLIYFSYDVKMKEKGDIPEGYSVSREKKERFSLILESASTNQTSMYLCASLDLQETQYFGPGTRLLVL.

The chain recombines TRBV7-8 with TRBJ2-1; 11 bases match TRBD2. Germline assignment: CDR1 SGHVS and CDR2 FQNEAQ. This CDR3 is 16 amino acids long. The J segment lost 4 bases and the V segment lost 6 bases, leaving 8 bases of the junction unmatched. The CDR3 here is CASRPRLAGKYNEQFF. The CDR3 DNA reads TGTGCCAGCAGACCAAGACTAGCGGGAAAGTACAATGAGCAGTTCTTC.

The chain links TRBV5-1 to TRBJ2-7; either TRBD1 or TRBD2 may supply D (5 bases each). With 5 bases removed from V and 0 bases from J, the gap between germline ends came to 12 bases. The V gene's germline CDR1 is SGHRS and CDR2 YFSETQ. This CDR3 is built from 14 residues. In nucleotides, the CDR3 is TGCGCCAGCAGGAAGTGGGGACCCTCCTACGAGCAGTACTTC. Amino acids: CASRKWGPSYEQYF. Full variable domain (missing parts from reference TRBV5-1 and TRBJ2-7): KAGVTQTPRYLIKTRGQQVTLSCSPISGHRSVSWYQQTPGQGLQFLFEYFSETQRNKGNFPGRFSGRQFSNSRSEMNVSTLELGDSALYLCASRKWGPSYEQYFGPGTRLTVT.